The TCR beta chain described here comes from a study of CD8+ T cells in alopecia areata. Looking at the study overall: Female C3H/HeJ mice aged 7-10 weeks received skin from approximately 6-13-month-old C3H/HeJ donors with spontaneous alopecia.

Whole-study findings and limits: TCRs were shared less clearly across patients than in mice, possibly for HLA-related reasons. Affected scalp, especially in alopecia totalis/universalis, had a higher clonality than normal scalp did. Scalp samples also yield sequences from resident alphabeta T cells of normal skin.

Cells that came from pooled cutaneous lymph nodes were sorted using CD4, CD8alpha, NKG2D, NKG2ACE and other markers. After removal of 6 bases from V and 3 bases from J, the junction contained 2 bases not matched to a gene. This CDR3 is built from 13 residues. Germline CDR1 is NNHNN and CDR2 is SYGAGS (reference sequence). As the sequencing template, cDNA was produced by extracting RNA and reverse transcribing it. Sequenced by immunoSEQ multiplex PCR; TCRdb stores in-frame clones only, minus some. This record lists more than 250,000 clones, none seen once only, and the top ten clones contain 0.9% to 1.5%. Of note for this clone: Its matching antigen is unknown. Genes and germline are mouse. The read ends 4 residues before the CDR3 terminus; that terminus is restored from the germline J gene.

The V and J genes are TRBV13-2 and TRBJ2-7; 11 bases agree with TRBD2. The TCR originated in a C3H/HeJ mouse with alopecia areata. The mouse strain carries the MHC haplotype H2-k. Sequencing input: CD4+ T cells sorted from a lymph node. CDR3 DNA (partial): TGTGCCAGCGAGGGACTGGGGGTCTAT. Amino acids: CASEGLGVY. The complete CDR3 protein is CASEGLGVYEQYF.